The entry below describes one T cell receptor (beta chain). Its antigen is undetermined. The CDR3 length is 14 residues. Germline V gene data show CDR1 as SQVTM and CDR2 as ANQGSEA. The V end lost 3 bases, the J end lost 0 bases, and 11 bases lay between the germline ends. Some clones are missing from TCRdb's copy, which holds only in-frame ones; the method was immunoSEQ multiplex PCR. The table has tens of thousands of clones, less than 90% seen once; the top ten hold roughly 4.4%. These data originate in a study of OX40 agonist ivuxolimab in advanced cancers. Across the whole study: Patients received ivuxolimab, an agonistic anti-OX40 (CD134) antibody. Study results and caveats: Average numbers of expanded clones were greater in CD8+ T cells than in CD4+.

The sequences come from CD4+ or CD8+ T cells sorted from blood, collected in a trial of the OX40 agonist ivuxolimab. This sequence joins TRBV29-1 and TRBJ1-1, with D tentatively TRBD1 (5 bases). This receptor was taken from an adult with an advanced solid tumor such as melanoma, head and neck, liver or kidney cancer. In DNA, the CDR3 is TGCAGCGTTGACTCCCAGACAGTGAACACTGAAGCTTTCTTT. Translated: CSVDSQTVNTEAFF.